This TCR beta chain was observed in a study of control samples from healthy donors and cancer patients. Clones were read by immunoSEQ multiplex PCR, and TCRdb kept only the in-frame ones, dropping some. The sample records under 85,000 clones, roughly 82% being singletons. This clone was observed once. The sequenced sample was PBMCs. The sequence was obtained from a woman in her fifties or sixties with lung cancer.

The CDR3 here is CASIGTALSTEAFF. In DNA form, the CDR3 reads TGCGCCAGCATTGGGACAGCCCTGAGCACTGAAGCTTTCTTT. This chain joins TRBV10-2 and TRBJ1-1, with TRBD1 matching over 7 bases. This CDR3 comprises 14 residues. Trimming cost V 7 bases and J 4 bases; bases outside gene matches: 9. From germline, CDR1 is WSHSY and CDR2 SAAADI.